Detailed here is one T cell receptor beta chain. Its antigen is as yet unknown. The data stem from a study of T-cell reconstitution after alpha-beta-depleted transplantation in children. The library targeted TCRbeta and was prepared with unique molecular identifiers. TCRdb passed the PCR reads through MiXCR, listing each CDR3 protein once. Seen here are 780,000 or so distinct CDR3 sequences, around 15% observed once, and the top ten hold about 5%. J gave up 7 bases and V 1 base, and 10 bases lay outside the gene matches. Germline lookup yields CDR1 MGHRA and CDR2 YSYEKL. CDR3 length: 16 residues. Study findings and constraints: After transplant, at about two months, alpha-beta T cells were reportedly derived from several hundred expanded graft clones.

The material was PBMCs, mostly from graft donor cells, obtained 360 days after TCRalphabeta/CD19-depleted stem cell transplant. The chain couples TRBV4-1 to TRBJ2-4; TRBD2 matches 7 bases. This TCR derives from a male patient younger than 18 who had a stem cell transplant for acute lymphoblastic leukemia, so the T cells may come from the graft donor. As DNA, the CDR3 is TGCGCCAGCAGCCAAGTTACACAAGGGCGGGGGAACATTCAGTACTTC. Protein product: CASSQVTQGRGNIQYF.